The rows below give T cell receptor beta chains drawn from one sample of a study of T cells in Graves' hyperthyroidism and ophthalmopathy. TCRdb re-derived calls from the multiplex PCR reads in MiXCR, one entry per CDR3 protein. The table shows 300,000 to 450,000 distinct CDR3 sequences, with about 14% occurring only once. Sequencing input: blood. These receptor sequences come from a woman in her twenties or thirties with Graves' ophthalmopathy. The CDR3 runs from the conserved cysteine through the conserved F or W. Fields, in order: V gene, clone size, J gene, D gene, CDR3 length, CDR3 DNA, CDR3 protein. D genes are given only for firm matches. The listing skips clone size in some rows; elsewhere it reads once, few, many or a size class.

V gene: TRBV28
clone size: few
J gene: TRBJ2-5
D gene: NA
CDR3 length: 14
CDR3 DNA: TGTGCCAGCAGGGGACCCGGGGTGGGAGAGACCCAGTACTTC
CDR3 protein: CASRGPGVGETQYF

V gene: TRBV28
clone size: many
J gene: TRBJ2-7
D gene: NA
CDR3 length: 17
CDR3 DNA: TGTGCCAGCAGTTTAAGTGAGGGATCACAGAGCTCCTACGAGCAGTACTTC
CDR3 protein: CASSLSEGSQSSYEQYF

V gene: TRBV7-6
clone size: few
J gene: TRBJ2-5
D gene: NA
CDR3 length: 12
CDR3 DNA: TGTGCCAGCAGCGCCCGGCAAGAGACCCAGTACTTC
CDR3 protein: CASSARQETQYF

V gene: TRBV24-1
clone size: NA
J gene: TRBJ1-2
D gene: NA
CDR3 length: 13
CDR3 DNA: TGTGCCGCCAGTGAATGGGACGGCTATGGCTACACCTTC
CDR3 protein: CAASEWDGYGYTF

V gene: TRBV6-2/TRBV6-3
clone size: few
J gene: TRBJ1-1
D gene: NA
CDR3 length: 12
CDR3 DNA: TGTGCCAGCAGGGACCCAAGCACTGAAGCTTTCTTT
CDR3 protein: CASRDPSTEAFF

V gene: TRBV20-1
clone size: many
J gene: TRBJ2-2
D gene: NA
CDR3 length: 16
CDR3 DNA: TGCAGTGCTAGAGACAGCACGAGTTCTCGCACCGGGGAGCTGTTTTTT
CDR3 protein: CSARDSTSSRTGELFF

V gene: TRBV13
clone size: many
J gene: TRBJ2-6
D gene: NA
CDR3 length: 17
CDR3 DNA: TGTGCCAGCAGCCCGACCTACAGGGCCTCTGGGGCCAACGTCCTGACTTTC
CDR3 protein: CASSPTYRASGANVLTF

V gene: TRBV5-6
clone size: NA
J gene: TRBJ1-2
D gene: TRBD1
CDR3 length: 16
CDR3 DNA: TGTGCCAGCAGCCCAACGCCGGGACAGCTAAACTATCGCTACACCTTC
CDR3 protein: CASSPTPGQLNYRYTF

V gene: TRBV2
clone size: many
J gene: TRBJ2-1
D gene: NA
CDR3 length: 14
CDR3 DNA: TGTGCCAGCAGAACTAGTGGTGCCTACAATGAGCAGTTCTTC
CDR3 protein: CASRTSGAYNEQFF

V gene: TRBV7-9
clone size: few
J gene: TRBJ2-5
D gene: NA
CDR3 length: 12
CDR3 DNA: TGTGCCAGCAGCTCCGACGAGGAGACCCAGTACTTC
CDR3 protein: CASSSDEETQYF

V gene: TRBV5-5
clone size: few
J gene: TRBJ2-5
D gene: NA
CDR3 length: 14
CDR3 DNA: TGTGCCAGCAGCTTGACTCAGGGAGACGAGACCCAGTACTTC
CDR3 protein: CASSLTQGDETQYF

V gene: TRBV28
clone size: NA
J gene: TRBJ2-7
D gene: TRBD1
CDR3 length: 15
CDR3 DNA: TGTGCCAGCAGTTTCCCCCCACAGGGGTCCTACGAGCAGTACTTC
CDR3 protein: CASSFPPQGSYEQYF

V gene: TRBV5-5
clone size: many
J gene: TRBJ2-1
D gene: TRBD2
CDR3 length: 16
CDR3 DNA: TGTGCCAGCAAAACCGCAGGCGGGGGGCTTGCCGGTGAGCAGTTCTTC
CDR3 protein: CASKTAGGGLAGEQFF

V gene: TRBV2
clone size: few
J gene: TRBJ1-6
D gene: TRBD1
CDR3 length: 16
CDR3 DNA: TGTGCCAGCAGACAGGACAGGGTCGGATGGAATTCACCCCTCCACTTT
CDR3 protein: CASRQDRVGWNSPLHF

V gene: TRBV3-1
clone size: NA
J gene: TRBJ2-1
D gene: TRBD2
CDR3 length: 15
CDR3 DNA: TGTGCCAGCAGCCGACTAGCGGGGGGGCGGAATGAGCAGTTCTTC
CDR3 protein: CASSRLAGGRNEQFF

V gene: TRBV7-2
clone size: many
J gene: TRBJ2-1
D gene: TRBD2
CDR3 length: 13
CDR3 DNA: TGTGCCAGCAGCTTATCGGGGGGGGCTGAGCAGTTCTTC
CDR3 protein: CASSLSGGAEQFF

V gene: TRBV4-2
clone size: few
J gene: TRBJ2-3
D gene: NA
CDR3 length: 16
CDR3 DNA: TGTGCCAGCAGCACCAGGACAGAAGACTCAACGGGTACGCAGTATTTT
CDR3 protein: CASSTRTEDSTGTQYF

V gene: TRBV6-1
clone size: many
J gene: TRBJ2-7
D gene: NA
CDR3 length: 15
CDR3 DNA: TGTGCCAGCAGTGTCGAGAGCACCCTCTTCTACGAGCAGTACTTC
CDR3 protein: CASSVESTLFYEQYF

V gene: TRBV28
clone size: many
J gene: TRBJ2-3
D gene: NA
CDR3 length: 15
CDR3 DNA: TGTGCCACCTCGACGGGCGGCCGGAAGACCGGTACGCAGTATTTT
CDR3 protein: CATSTGGRKTGTQYF

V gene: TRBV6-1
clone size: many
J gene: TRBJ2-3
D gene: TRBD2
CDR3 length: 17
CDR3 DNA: TGTGCCAGCAGTGAAGATGGGCTAGCGGTGTTGCGAGATACGCAATATTTT
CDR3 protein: CASSEDGLAVLRDTQYF

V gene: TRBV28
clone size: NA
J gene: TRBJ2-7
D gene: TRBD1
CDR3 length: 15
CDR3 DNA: TGTGCCAGCGGCGACCGGACAGGGTATATCTACGAGCAGTACTTC
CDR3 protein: CASGDRTGYIYEQYF

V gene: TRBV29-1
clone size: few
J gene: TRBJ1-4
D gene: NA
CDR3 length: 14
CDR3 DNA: TGCAGCGTTGAAGCGGCAGGGGTCGGTGAAAAACTGTTTTTT
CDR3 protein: CSVEAAGVGEKLFF

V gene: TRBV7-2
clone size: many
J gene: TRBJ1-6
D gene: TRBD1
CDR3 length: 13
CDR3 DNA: TGTGCCAGCAGCCAACAGGGGGACTCACCCCTCCACTTT
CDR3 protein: CASSQQGDSPLHF

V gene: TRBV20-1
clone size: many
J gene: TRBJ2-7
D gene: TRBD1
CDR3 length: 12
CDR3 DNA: TGCAGTGCCCTGGGACAGGGAAGCGAGCAGTACTTC
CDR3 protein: CSALGQGSEQYF

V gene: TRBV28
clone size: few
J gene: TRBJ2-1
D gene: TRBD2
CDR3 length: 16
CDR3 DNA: TGTGCCAGCAGTTTAATGGCGGGGGGACGGAGCAATGAGCAGTTCTTC
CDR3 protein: CASSLMAGGRSNEQFF

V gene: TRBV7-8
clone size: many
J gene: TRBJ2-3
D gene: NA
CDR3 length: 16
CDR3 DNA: TGTGCCAGCAGCTTAGAGCCCGGAGGAAGCACAGATACGCAGTATTTT
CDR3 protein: CASSLEPGGSTDTQYF

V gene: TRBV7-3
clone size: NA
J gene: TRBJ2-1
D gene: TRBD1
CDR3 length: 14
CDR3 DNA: TGTGCCAGCAGCTCAGGAACAGGGGAACGAGAGCAGTTCTTC
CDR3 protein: CASSSGTGEREQFF

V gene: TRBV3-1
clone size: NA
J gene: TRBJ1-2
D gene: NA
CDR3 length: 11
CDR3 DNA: TGTGCCGGCAGCTTCGACAGGGGCTACACCTTC
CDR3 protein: CAGSFDRGYTF

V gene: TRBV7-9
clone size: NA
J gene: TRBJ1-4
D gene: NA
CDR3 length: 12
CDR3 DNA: TGTGCCAGCACCTCCCGGGGGAATTCACTGTTTTTT
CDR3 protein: CASTSRGNSLFF